The clone carrying this TCR beta chain turned up a few times. Its antigen is as yet unknown. Time point given: sample taken at primary tumor resection. Whole RNA, which was extracted from tumor, nontumor lung tissue or frozen PBMC, was sequenced without any cell sorting. The data were obtained in a study of spatial heterogeneity in lung cancer. Points from the study as a whole: Counts that tracked tumor mutation counts were those of expanded intratumoral alpha and beta TCRs.

TCRdb re-derived calls from the 5' RACE reads in MiXCR, one entry per CDR3 protein. The data contain 15,000 to 20,000 distinct CDR3 sequences, approximately 6.5% of them singletons. The sequenced sample was lung tumor tissue, obtained at surgery. The receptor's source is a female donor with early-stage non-small cell lung cancer.

The CDR3 reads CASSAGGGYTF. For the CDR3, the DNA is TGTGCCAGCAGTGCCGGGGGGGGCTACACCTTC. The chain recombines TRBV6-5 with TRBJ1-2; a weak D match, TRBD1 (5 bases). Germline CDR1 MNHEY, CDR2 SVGAGI. This CDR3 has 11 amino acids. The V end was cut by 5 bases, the J end by 8 bases, with 9 bases between.